This TCR beta chain was recorded in a study of blood T cell repertoires in COVID-19. Repertoires were generated with immunoSEQ multiplex PCR, while TCRdb's copy carries only in-frame clones and drops some. Of 300,000 to 400,000 clones listed, 65% to 90% are singletons. V lost 5 bases and J 0 bases, leaving 11 bases between the germline ends. The CDR3 sequence is 15 residues long. CDR1 and CDR2 from the germline V gene are MNHEY and SMNVEV (reference sequence). Clinical histories supplied by participants themselves formed the basis of cohort assignment. Material: PBMCs or T cells enriched from blood (not recorded which). The clonotype was recovered from a woman aged 40 to 55 with acute COVID-19. The chain combines TRBV27 with TRBJ2-1, with D tentatively TRBD2 (5 bases). The CDR3 nucleotides read TGTGCCAGCAGTAAGACTACTAACTCCTACAATGAGCAGTTCTTC. It is translated as CASSKTTNSYNEQFF.